These 30 T cell receptor beta chains share one sample of origin, sequenced in a study of type 1 regulatory T cells. The antigens for these receptors are not known. MiXCR was run by TCRdb on the reads, yielding one entry per CDR3 protein. The sample includes some 60,000 distinct CDR3 sequences, 60% to 80% of them seen just once. Specimen: cultured non-Tr1 T cells, either the whole culture or a sorted T cell fraction (not recorded which). All receptors derive from a human donor in good health.

This sequence joins TRBV20-1 and TRBJ2-7; D call uncertain. V gave up 1 base and J gave up 6 bases, with 10 bases separating them. Per germline, CDR1 DFQATT and CDR2 SNEGSKA (reference sequence). This CDR3 contains 12 residues. The DNA for the CDR3 is TGCAGTGCTAGAGTTCCCAGTTCCGAGCAGTACTTC. Translating it yields CSARVPSSEQYF.

This clonotype was counted a few times. The V call is TRBV4-3, the J call TRBJ2-1, with D unclear. CDR1 and CDR2 from the germline V gene are LGHNA and YSLEER. The germline V and J ends were trimmed by 1 base and 10 bases, with 14 bases remaining between them. The CDR3 runs to 14 residues. This chain's CDR3 is CASSQGLSSSEQFF. The CDR3 coding sequence is TGCGCCAGCAGCCAAGGTCTAAGTAGTTCAGAGCAGTTCTTC.

V is TRBV18 and J is TRBJ1-1; no clear D. Germline CDR1 KGHSH, CDR2 LQKENI. V was shortened by 3 bases and J by 1 base, with 6 bases between the two germline ends. The CDR3 sequence is 13 residues long. CDR3 in amino acids: CASSPGANTEAFF. Written as DNA, the CDR3 is TGTGCCAGCTCACCCGGAGCGAACACTGAAGCTTTCTTT.

This chain connects TRBV20-1 to TRBJ2-4; a weak D match, TRBD1 (6 bases). The V and J ends lost 6 bases and 0 bases respectively, with 12 bases between them. Per germline, CDR1 DFQATT and CDR2 SNEGSKA (reference sequence). There are 14 residues in the CDR3. CDR3 amino acids: CSAMVGGAKNIQYF. Here the CDR3 DNA reads TGCAGTGCAATGGTAGGGGGAGCCAAAAACATTCAGTACTTC.

The chain has TRBV24-1 and TRBJ2-1, with D possibly matching TRBD1 (5 bases). Germline CDR1 is KGHDR and CDR2 is SFDVKD. The V end lost 4 bases, the J end lost 10 bases, and 13 bases lay between the germline ends. CDR3 size: 13 residues. CDR3 region: CATSDDPGMEQFF. CDR3 in DNA: TGTGCCACCAGTGACGACCCAGGGATGGAGCAGTTCTTC.

The sample holds one count of this clonotype. The chain has TRBV5-1 and TRBJ2-3; the D call may be TRBD1 or TRBD2 (5 bases each). The CDR3 runs to 15 residues. V dropped 0 bases and J dropped 0 bases, with 8 bases sitting between them. CDR1 and CDR2 (germline): SGHRS, YFSETQ. Written as DNA, the CDR3 is TGCGCCAGCAGCTTGGCGGGACCAAGCACAGATACGCAGTATTTT. Its translation: CASSLAGPSTDTQYF.

A few counts support this clonotype. This sequence joins TRBV27 and TRBJ2-4; weak D call: TRBD2 (7 bases). The CDR3 runs to 15 residues. Between the trimmed V and J ends, which lost 5 bases and 1 base, there was a span of 12 bases. CDR1 is MNHEY and CDR2 is SMNVEV in the germline V gene (reference sequence). The CDR3 DNA reads as TGTGCCAGCAGTGGGGGGGGCTTCGCCAAAAACATTCAGTACTTC. This codes for CASSGGGFAKNIQYF.

This chain links TRBV29-1 with TRBJ1-5; no reliable D call. There are 13 residues in the CDR3. Germline V gene sequence: CDR1 SQVTM, CDR2 ANQGSEA. The V end was cut by 6 bases, the J end by 3 bases, with 12 bases between. This CDR3 is CSVLAGSNQPQHF. The CDR3 DNA sequence: TGCAGCGTGTTGGCGGGATCCAATCAGCCCCAGCATTTT.

This sequence joins TRBV20-1 and TRBJ1-1; D is uncertain. The CDR3 is 14 residues long. Per the germline V gene, CDR1 is DFQATT and CDR2 is SNEGSKA (reference sequence). Trimming pared 6 bases from V and 4 bases from J, leaving 18 bases between. In DNA form, the CDR3 reads TGCAGTGCACCCAAGGTTCGGGGAGGCACTGAAGCTTTCTTT. Translated: CSAPKVRGGTEAFF.

The rearrangement joins TRBV11-2 to TRBJ2-1; 15 nucleotides align to TRBD2. J lost 5 bases, V lost 3 bases, and 5 bases had no gene match. The germline gives CDR1 SGHAT, CDR2 FQNNGV. The CDR3 spans 17 residues. The CDR3 is CASSLAGTSGRHNEQFF. The CDR3 nucleotides are TGTGCCAGCAGCTTGGCCGGGACTAGCGGGAGGCACAATGAGCAGTTCTTC.

This clonotype was seen only once. At one end, the junction sequence differs from germline, possibly due to a read error. This chain uses TRBV6-1 with TRBJ2-3, with 9 positions matching TRBD2. Looked up from germline, CDR1 is MNHNS and CDR2 is SASEGT. CDR3 length equals 14 residues. The CDR3 is CVSRVAGATDTQYF. The CDR3, as DNA: TGTGTCAGCAGGGTAGCGGGAGCCACAGATACGCAGTATTTT.

V and J are TRBV13 and TRBJ2-2; 8 nucleotides match TRBD1. Germline assignment: CDR1 PRHDT and CDR2 FYEKMQ (reference sequence). This CDR3 has 16 residues. J gave up 1 base and V 5 bases, and 6 bases lay outside the gene matches. The CDR3 loop reads CASSPRTGRNTGELFF. CDR3 nucleotides: TGTGCCAGCAGCCCCCGGACAGGGAGGAACACCGGGGAGCTGTTTTTT.

The V gene is TRBV29-1, the J gene TRBJ1-3; the D is unclear. Germline assignment: CDR1 SQVTM and CDR2 ANQGSEA. The ends were cut back, 6 bases at V and 0 bases at J, with 6 bases in the middle. CDR3 length equals 12 residues. CDR3 coding DNA: TGCAGCGTGACCATCTCTGGAAACACCATATATTTT. It translates to CSVTISGNTIYF.

The genes are TRBV5-6 and TRBJ2-1, with D uncertain. This CDR3 is 13 amino acids long. Germline V CDR1 and CDR2: SGHDT, YYEEEE. Trimming cost V 0 bases and J 5 bases, with 6 bases left between them. This CDR3 is CASSLGAHNEQFF. As DNA, the CDR3 is TGTGCCAGCAGCTTGGGGGCCCACAATGAGCAGTTCTTC. The whole variable domain, filled in from reference TRBV5-6 and TRBJ2-1, reads DAGVTQSPTHLIKTRGQQVTLRCSPKSGHDTVSWYQQALGQGPQFIFQYYEEEERQRGNFPDRFSGHQFPNYSSELNVNALLLGDSALYLCASSLGAHNEQFFGPGTRLTVL.

The rearrangement links TRBV11-3 to TRBJ2-1; D might be TRBD1 or TRBD2, each matching 5 bases. The CDR3 runs to 17 residues. The germline gives CDR1 SGHNT, CDR2 YENEEA. The V end was cut by 5 bases, the J end by 5 bases, with 22 bases between. CDR3 bases: TGTGCCAGCAGCCCGGGGCAAGTCGACAAGGAAGACAATGAGCAGTTCTTC. Protein: CASSPGQVDKEDNEQFF.

The V and J genes are TRBV18 and TRBJ2-3; D perhaps matches TRBD2 (5 bases). Trimming pared 6 bases from V and 3 bases from J, leaving 13 bases between. CDR1 and CDR2 from the germline V gene are KGHSH and LQKENI. The CDR3 length is 14 residues. The CDR3 bases are TGTGCCAGCTCCCCGGGGTCCGGGACAGATACGCAGTATTTT. Residues: CASSPGSGTDTQYF.

This chain joins TRBV12-3 or TRBV12-4 and TRBJ1-5; 7 bases line up with TRBD1. CDR3 length equals 13 residues. The V gene end was trimmed by 6 bases and the J gene end by 7 bases; junction bases not matched to a gene: 6. The CDR3 sequence is CASSQMTGQPQHF. CDR3 coding DNA: TGTGCCAGCAGCCAAATGACAGGGCAGCCCCAGCATTTT.

The V call is TRBV6-5, the J call TRBJ1-1; TRBD1 matches 9 bases. The V segment lost 5 bases and the J segment 4 bases; nucleotides outside the gene matches: 5. The CDR3 consists of 14 residues. In germline, CDR1 is MNHEY, CDR2 SVGAGI. CDR3 region: CASSTTGGGTEAFF. The CDR3 region has the DNA TGTGCCAGCAGTACCACAGGGGGCGGCACTGAAGCTTTCTTT.

Regarding this clonotype: Being one base from a much bigger clone, this may be a read error. The V call is TRBV6-1, the J call TRBJ2-7; 11 nucleotides line up with TRBD2. The V gene end was trimmed by 8 bases and the J gene end by 2 bases; junction bases not matched to a gene: 8. Germline CDR1 MNHNS, CDR2 SASEGT. This CDR3 has 15 amino acids. CDR3 residues: CASGNLGLAAYEQYF. The DNA for the CDR3 is TGTGCCAGCGGCAACCTGGGACTAGCGGCCTACGAGCAGTACTTC.

This rearrangement joins TRBV11-1 to TRBJ2-1; D could derive from TRBD1 or TRBD2 (5 bases each). CDR1 is SGHAT, CDR2 FQDESV, per germline (reference sequence). This CDR3 spans 15 amino acids. Trimming pared 2 bases from V and 4 bases from J, leaving 12 bases between. The CDR3 sequence: CASSLLSGPYNEQFF. The CDR3 nucleotides are TGTGCCAGCAGCTTACTATCGGGACCTTACAATGAGCAGTTCTTC.

The chain uses TRBV28 and TRBJ2-7, with 10 bases aligning to TRBD2. CDR1 MDHEN and CDR2 SYDVKM come from the germline V gene. V was pared by 3 bases and J by 2 bases, with 7 bases of the junction left unmatched. The CDR3 runs 16 residues. The CDR3 DNA sequence: TGTGCCAGCAGTTTTGGACTAGCGGTCCTTACCTACGAGCAGTACTTC. Amino acid sequence: CASSFGLAVLTYEQYF. The complete variable domain, with remaining parts taken from reference TRBV28 and TRBJ2-7, reads DVKVTQSSRYLVKRTGEKVFLECVQDMDHENMFWYRQDPGLGLRLIYFSYDVKMKEKGDIPEGYSVSREKKERFSLILESASTNQTSMYLCASSFGLAVLTYEQYFGPGTRLTVT.

The chain combines TRBV5-1 with TRBJ2-5; D remains unclear. This CDR3 contains 14 residues. Germline V gene sequence: CDR1 SGHRS, CDR2 YFSETQ. The V end was cut by 4 bases, the J end by 5 bases, with 15 bases between. As DNA, the CDR3 is TGCGCCAGCAGCAATGGATTAGGACGGGAGACCCAGTACTTC. Its protein product is CASSNGLGRETQYF. Variable domain in full (rest from reference TRBV5-1 and TRBJ2-5): KAGVTQTPRYLIKTRGQQVTLSCSPISGHRSVSWYQQTPGQGLQFLFEYFSETQRNKGNFPGRFSGRQFSNSRSEMNVSTLELGDSALYLCASSNGLGRETQYFGPGTRLLVL.

This rearrangement joins TRBV5-8 to TRBJ2-7; D is perhaps TRBD2 (5 bases). Per the germline V gene, CDR1 is SGHTS and CDR2 is YDEGEE. V lost 7 bases, J lost 12 bases, and 14 bases lay in between. This CDR3 has 10 amino acids. The CDR3 sequence is CASPGRVRYF. The CDR3 nucleotides read TGTGCCAGCCCTGGGAGAGTTCGGTACTTC.

The chain joins TRBV3-1 to TRBJ2-4; perhaps TRBD1 as D (5 bases). V lost 2 bases to trimming and J lost 7 bases, with 6 bases between them. The CDR3 has 12 amino acids. Per the germline V gene, CDR1 is LGHDT and CDR2 is YNNKEL (reference sequence). Here the CDR3 DNA reads TGTGCCAGCAGCCAACCAGGGAACATTCAGTACTTC. Translating gives CASSQPGNIQYF.

Notes on this clonotype: The conserved closing phenylalanine or tryptophan is absent in this CDR3, likely reflecting a read error. The chain uses TRBV20-1 and TRBJ2-1; possible D gene TRBD2, 5 bases. The CDR3 loop spans 13 amino acids. The germline CDR1 and CDR2 sequences are DFQATT and SNEGSKA (reference sequence). V was clipped by 3 bases and J by 3 bases, with 9 bases between them. The CDR3 is CSASYGVYNEQFL. The CDR3 nucleotides read TGCAGTGCTAGCTACGGGGTCTACAATGAGCAGTTCCTC.

This clonotype was seen a handful of times. The V and J genes are TRBV24-1 and TRBJ2-1, with 8 nucleotides matching TRBD2. Germline V CDR1 and CDR2: KGHDR, SFDVKD. The CDR3 length is 17 residues. The V and J ends lost 4 bases and 0 bases, in that order; junction bases with no gene match: 7. CDR3 DNA sequence: TGTGCCACCAGTGACCCCGAGAGCGGGAGCTCCTACAATGAGCAGTTCTTC. Translating gives CATSDPESGSSYNEQFF.

The J gene is TRBJ2-7, the V gene TRBV6-6, with TRBD1 as a possible D gene (6 bases). CDR1 is MNHNY, CDR2 SVGAGI, per germline (reference sequence). The CDR3 has 15 residues. V lost 0 bases and J lost 3, with 12 bases in between. The CDR3 region is CASSYSKGHFYEQYF. The DNA of the CDR3 is TGTGCCAGCAGTTACTCGAAGGGACACTTCTACGAGCAGTACTTC.

The V and J genes are TRBV7-2 and TRBJ2-3, with 8 bases identical to TRBD2. Trimming removed 4 bases from V and 4 bases from J; junction bases left unmatched: 19. Germline V gene lookup returns CDR1 SGHTA and CDR2 FQGNSA. The CDR3 loop spans 19 amino acids. This CDR3 reads CASSSNGPLFSGRSDTQYF. The CDR3 DNA is TGTGCCAGCAGCTCGAACGGCCCCCTGTTCAGCGGGAGATCAGATACGCAGTATTTT.

This clonotype turned up a few times. V usage is TRBV6-2 or TRBV6-3 and J usage is TRBJ2-2; 9 bases are a match to TRBD1. V dropped 8 bases and J dropped 5; count of bases not matched to a gene: 6. CDR3 length equals 14 residues. In germline, CDR1 is MNHEY, CDR2 SVGEGT. The CDR3 DNA follows: TGTGCCAGCGGGCGGACAGGGGTTACCGGGGAGCTGTTTTTT. This gives the protein CASGRTGVTGELFF.

The chain carries TRBV20-1 and TRBJ1-2; D is uncertain. The V and J ends lost 2 bases and 3 bases respectively, with 16 bases between them. This CDR3 is 15 amino acids long. Germline V gene data show CDR1 as DFQATT and CDR2 as SNEGSKA (reference sequence). CDR3 loop: CSARSQGREYYGYTF. DNA for the CDR3: TGCAGTGCTAGATCCCAAGGACGGGAATACTATGGCTACACCTTC.